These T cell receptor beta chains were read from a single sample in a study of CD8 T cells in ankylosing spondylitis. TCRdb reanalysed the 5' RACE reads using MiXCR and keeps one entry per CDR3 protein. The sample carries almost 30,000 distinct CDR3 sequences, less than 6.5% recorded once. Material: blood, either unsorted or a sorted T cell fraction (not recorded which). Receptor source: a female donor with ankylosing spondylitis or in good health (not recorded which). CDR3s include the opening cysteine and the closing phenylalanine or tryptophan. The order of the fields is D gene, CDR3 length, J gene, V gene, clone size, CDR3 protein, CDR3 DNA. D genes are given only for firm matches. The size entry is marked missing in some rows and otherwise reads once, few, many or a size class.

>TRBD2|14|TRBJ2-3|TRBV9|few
CASSASGGGDTQYF
TGTGCCAGCAGCGCGAGCGGGGGCGGAGATACGCAGTATTTT
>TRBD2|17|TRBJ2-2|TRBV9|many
CASSLTSGSLGTGELFF
TGTGCCAGCAGCTTAACTAGCGGGAGCCTTGGCACCGGGGAGCTGTTTTTT
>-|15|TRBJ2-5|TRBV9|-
CASSAEGGDWETQYF
TGTGCCAGCAGCGCCGAAGGGGGGGATTGGGAGACCCAGTACTTC
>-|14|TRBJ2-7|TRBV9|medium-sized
CASSAGTGTYEQYF
TGTGCCAGCAGCGCCGGGACGGGGACCTACGAGCAGTACTTC
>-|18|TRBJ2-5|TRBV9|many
CASSDGNPPGHWEETQYF
TGTGCCAGCAGCGATGGAAACCCCCCGGGACATTGGGAGGAGACCCAGTACTTC
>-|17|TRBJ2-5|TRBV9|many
CASSPYGLASAKETQYF
TGTGCCAGCAGCCCCTACGGGTTAGCTAGCGCCAAAGAGACCCAGTACTTC
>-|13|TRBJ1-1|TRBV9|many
CASSVDYFTEAFF
TGTGCCAGCAGCGTAGACTATTTCACTGAAGCTTTCTTT
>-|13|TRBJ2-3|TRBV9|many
CASSPRLADTQYF
TGTGCCAGCAGCCCCCGCCTCGCGGATACGCAGTATTTT
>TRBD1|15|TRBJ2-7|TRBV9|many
CASSVTGTGEYEQYF
TGTGCCAGCAGCGTGACCGGGACAGGGGAATACGAGCAGTACTTC
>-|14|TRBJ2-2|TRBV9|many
CASSVDTYGGELFF
TGTGCCAGCAGCGTAGACACGTATGGCGGGGAGCTGTTTTTT
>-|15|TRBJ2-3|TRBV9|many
CASSVGGLSRDTQYF
TGTGCCAGCAGCGTAGGTGGACTGTCGAGAGATACGCAGTATTTT
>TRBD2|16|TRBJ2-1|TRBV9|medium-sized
CASSVHSGSSYNEQFF
TGTGCCAGCAGCGTTCATAGCGGGAGCTCCTACAATGAGCAGTTCTTC
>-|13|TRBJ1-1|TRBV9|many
CASSVVVNTEAFF
TGTGCCAGCAGCGTTGTTGTGAACACTGAAGCTTTCTTT
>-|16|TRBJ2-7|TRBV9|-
CASSVDSGRNSYEQYF
TGTGCCAGCAGCGTAGACTCTGGACGGAATTCCTACGAGCAGTACTTC
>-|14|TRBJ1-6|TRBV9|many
CASSGERRNSPLHF
TGTGCCAGCAGCGGCGAGAGGCGGAATTCACCCCTCCACTTT
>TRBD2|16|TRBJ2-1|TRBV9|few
CASSAVAGGTHNEQFF
TGTGCCAGCAGCGCCGTAGCGGGGGGGACCCACAATGAGCAGTTCTTC
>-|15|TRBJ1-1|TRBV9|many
CASSPGPGEDTEAFF
TGTGCCAGCAGCCCAGGCCCGGGGGAAGACACTGAAGCTTTCTTT
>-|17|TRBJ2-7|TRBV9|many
CASSVEVAGDLSYEQYF
TGTGCCAGCAGCGTAGAGGTGGCAGGGGACCTCTCCTACGAGCAGTACTTC
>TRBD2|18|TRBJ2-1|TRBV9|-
CASSVSSGIGVSYNEQFF
TGTGCCAGCAGCGTTTCGAGCGGGATAGGAGTCTCCTACAATGAGCAGTTCTTC
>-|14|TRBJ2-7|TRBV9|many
CASSADPISYEQYF
TGTGCCAGCAGCGCGGACCCAATCTCCTACGAGCAGTACTTC
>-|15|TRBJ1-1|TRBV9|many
CASKGEGSGNTEAFF
TGTGCCAGCAAGGGTGAGGGGAGTGGGAACACTGAAGCTTTCTTT
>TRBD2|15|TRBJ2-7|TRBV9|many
CASSVDAGGTYEQYF
TGTGCCAGCAGCGTAGACGCGGGGGGTACCTACGAGCAGTACTTC
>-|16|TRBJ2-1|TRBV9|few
CASNPGQTTGLNEQFF
TGTGCCAGCAATCCGGGACAAACAACGGGATTGAATGAGCAGTTCTTC
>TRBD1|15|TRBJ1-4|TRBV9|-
CASSANQGANEKLFF
TGTGCCAGCAGCGCCAATCAGGGGGCGAATGAAAAACTGTTTTTT
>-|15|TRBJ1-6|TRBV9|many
CASSVALGSNSPLHF
TGTGCCAGCAGCGTTGCTCTAGGGTCTAATTCACCCCTCCACTTT
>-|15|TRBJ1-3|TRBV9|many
CASSEQDPLGNTIYF
TGTGCCAGCAGCGAACAGGACCCCCTTGGAAACACCATATATTTT
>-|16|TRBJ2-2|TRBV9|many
CASSVAGGTGTGELFF
TGTGCCAGCAGCGTAGCTGGCGGGACGGGCACCGGGGAGCTGTTTTTT
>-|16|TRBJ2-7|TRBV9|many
CASSVGGSRSSGEQYF
TGTGCCAGCAGCGTAGGAGGGTCTCGTTCTTCGGGGGAGCAGTACTTC
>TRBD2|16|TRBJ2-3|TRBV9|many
CASSVAERERTDTQYF
TGTGCCAGCAGCGTAGCCGAGCGGGAGAGAACAGATACGCAGTATTTT